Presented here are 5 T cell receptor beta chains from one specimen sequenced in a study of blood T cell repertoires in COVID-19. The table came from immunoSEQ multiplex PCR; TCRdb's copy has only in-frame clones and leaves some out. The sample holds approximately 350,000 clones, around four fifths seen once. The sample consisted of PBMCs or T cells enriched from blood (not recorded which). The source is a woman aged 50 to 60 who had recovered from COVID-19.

The CDR3 region is CASRLSGGPMNTEAFF. The CDR3 DNA reads TGCGCCAGCAGACTTTCGGGGGGACCCATGAACACTGAAGCTTTCTTT. This chain uses TRBV5-1 with TRBJ1-1, with D perhaps TRBD1 (5 bases). The V gene's germline CDR1 is SGHRS and CDR2 YFSETQ. The CDR3 sequence is 16 residues long. Trimming took 5 bases from V and 0 from J, leaving 17 bases between them.

The CDR3, as DNA: TGTGCCAGCAGCACTAGCGGGAGTGGCTATGAGCAGTTCTTC. Protein product: CASSTSGSGYEQFF. The V gene is TRBV9, the J gene TRBJ2-1; 11 bases match TRBD2. V lost 4 bases and J lost 8; bases outside the gene matches: 5. The CDR3 sequence is 14 residues long. CDR1 and CDR2 from the germline V gene are SGDLS and YYNGEE.

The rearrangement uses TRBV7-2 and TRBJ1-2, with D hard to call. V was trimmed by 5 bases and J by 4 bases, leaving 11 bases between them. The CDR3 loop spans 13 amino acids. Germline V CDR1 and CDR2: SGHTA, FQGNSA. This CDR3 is CASSPPPLYGYTF. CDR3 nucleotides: TGTGCCAGCAGCCCTCCCCCACTCTATGGCTACACCTTC.

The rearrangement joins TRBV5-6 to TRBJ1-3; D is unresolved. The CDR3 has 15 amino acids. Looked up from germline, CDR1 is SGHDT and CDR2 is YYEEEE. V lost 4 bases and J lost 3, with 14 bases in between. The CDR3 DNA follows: TGTGCCAGCAGCCTCCTTTTCTCTTTTGGAAACACCATATATTTT. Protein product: CASSLLFSFGNTIYF.

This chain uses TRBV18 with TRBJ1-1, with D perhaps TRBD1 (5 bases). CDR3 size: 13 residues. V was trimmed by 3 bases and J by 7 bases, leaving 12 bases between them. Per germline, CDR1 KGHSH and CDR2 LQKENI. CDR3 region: CASSPQRGNEAFF. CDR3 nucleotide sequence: TGTGCCAGCTCACCGCAGCGGGGGAATGAAGCTTTCTTT.